This T cell receptor (beta chain) was retrieved from a study of OX40 agonist ivuxolimab in advanced cancers. Produced via immunoSEQ multiplex PCR; TCRdb's table is partial and in-frame only. This table has roughly 88,000 clones, around 87% appearing once. In germline, CDR1 is SGHTA, CDR2 FQGTGA. The CDR3 is made up of 19 amino acids. Comments on this clone: Its ends do not fully match the called genes, so a read error is possible.

This sequence joins TRBV7-3 and TRBJ2-1, with 10 bases matching TRBD2. Sequencing was performed on CD4+ or CD8+ T cells sorted from blood, taken in a trial of the OX40 agonist ivuxolimab. The receptor was isolated from an adult with an advanced solid tumor such as melanoma, head and neck, liver or kidney cancer. CDR3 sequence: CASSLRRLAGVSSYNEQFF. CDR3 coding DNA: TGTGCCAGCAGTTTAAGAAGACTAGCGGGCGTAAGCTCCTACAATGAGCAGTTCTTC.